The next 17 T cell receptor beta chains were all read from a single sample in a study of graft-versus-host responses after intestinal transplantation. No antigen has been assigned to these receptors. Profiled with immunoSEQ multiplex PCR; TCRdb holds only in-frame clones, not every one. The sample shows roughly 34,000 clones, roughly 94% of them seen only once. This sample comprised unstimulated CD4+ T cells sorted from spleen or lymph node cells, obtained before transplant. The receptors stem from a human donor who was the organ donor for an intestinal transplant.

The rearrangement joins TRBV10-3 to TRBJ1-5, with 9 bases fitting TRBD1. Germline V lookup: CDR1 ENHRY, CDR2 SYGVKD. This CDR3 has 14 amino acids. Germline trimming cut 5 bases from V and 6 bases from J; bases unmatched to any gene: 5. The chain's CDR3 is CAISMDRGSQPQHF. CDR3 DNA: TGTGCCATCAGTATGGACAGGGGATCTCAGCCCCAGCATTTT.

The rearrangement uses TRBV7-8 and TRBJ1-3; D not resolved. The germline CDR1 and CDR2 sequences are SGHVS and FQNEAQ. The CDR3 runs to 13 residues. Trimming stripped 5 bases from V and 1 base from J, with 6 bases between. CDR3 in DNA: TGTGCCAGCAGCCTTGGATCTGGAAACACCATATATTTT. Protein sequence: CASSLGSGNTIYF.

The CDR3 reads CASSPHIQGGETEAFF. CDR3 sequence (DNA): TGCGCCAGCAGCCCTCACATACAAGGGGGTGAGACTGAAGCTTTCTTT. This sequence joins TRBV4-1 and TRBJ1-1, with a possible D match to TRBD1 (6 bases). The CDR3 covers 16 residues. Trimming shortened V by 4 bases and J by 5 bases, and 20 bases separated the two germline ends. Germline V lookup: CDR1 MGHRA, CDR2 YSYEKL.

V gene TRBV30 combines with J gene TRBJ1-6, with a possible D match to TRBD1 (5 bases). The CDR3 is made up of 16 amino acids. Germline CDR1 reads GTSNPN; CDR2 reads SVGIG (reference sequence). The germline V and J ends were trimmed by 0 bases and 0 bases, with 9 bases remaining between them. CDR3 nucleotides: TGTGCCTGGAGTGTATACAGGAGCTCCTATAATTCACCCCTCCACTTT. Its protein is CAWSVYRSSYNSPLHF.

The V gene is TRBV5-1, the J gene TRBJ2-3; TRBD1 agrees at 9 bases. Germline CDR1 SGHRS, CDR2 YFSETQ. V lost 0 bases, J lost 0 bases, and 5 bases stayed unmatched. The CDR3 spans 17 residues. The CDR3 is CASSLGGTGTSTDTQYF. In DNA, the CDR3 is TGCGCCAGCAGCTTGGGAGGGACAGGGACTAGCACAGATACGCAGTATTTT.

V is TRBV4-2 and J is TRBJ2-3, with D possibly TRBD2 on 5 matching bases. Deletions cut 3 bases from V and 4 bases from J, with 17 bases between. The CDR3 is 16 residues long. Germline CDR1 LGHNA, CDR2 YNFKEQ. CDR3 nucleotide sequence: TGTGCCAGCAGCCAGTCGAGAGGGTTGGGTGCAGATACGCAGTATTTT. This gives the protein CASSQSRGLGADTQYF.

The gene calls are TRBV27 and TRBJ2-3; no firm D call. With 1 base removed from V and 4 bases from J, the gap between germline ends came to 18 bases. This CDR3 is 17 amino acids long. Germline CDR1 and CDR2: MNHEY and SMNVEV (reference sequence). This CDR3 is CASSLYTGRLNPDTQYF. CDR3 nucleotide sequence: TGTGCCAGCAGTTTATATACGGGCCGCCTGAACCCAGATACGCAGTATTTT.

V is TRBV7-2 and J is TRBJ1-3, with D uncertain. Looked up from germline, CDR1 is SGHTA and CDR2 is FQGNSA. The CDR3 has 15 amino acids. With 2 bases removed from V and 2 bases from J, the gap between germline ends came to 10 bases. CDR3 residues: CASSLYRGTGNTIYF. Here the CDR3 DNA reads TGTGCCAGCAGCTTATATCGCGGGACTGGAAACACCATATATTTT.

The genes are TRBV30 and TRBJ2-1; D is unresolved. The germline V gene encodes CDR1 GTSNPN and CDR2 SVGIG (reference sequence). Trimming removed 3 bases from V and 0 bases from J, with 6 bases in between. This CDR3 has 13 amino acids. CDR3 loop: CAWSRVSYNEQFF. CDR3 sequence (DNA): TGTGCCTGGAGCCGGGTCTCCTACAATGAGCAGTTCTTC.

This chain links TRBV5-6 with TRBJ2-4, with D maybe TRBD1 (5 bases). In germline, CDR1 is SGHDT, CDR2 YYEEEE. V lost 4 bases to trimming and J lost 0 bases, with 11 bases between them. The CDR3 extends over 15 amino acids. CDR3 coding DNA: TGTGCCAGCAGCCGCCCGACAGTAGCCAAAAACATTCAGTACTTC. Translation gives CASSRPTVAKNIQYF.

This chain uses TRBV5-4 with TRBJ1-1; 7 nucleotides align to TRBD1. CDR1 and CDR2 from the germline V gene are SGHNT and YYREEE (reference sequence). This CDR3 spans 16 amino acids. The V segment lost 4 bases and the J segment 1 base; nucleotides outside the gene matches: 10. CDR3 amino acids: CASSPNRGRRNTEAFF. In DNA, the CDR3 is TGTGCCAGCAGCCCGAACAGGGGACGTCGGAACACTGAAGCTTTCTTT.

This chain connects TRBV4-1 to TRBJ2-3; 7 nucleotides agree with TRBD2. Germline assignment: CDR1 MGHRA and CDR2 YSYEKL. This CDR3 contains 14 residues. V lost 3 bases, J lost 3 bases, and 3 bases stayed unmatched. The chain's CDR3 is CASSQREKTDTQYF. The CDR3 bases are TGCGCCAGCAGCCAGCGGGAGAAAACAGATACGCAGTATTTT.

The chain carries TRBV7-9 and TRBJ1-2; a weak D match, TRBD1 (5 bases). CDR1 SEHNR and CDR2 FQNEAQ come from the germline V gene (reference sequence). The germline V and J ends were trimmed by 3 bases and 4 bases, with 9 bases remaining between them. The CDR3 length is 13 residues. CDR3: CASSFGGAYGYTF. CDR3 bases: TGTGCCAGCAGCTTTGGGGGTGCCTATGGCTACACCTTC.

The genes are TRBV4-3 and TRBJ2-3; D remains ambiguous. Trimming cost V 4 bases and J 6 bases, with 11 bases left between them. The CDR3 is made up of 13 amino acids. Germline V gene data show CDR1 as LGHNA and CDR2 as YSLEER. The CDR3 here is CASSPQTVDTQYF. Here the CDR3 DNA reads TGCGCCAGCAGCCCTCAGACGGTGGATACGCAGTATTTT.

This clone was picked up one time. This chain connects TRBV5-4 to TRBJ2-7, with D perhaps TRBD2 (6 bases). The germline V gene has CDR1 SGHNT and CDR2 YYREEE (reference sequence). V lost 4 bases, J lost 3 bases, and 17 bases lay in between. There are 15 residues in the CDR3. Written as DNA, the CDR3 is TGTGCCAGCAGCCGAGGCGGGGTTCACGTCTACGAGCAGTACTTC. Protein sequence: CASSRGGVHVYEQYF.

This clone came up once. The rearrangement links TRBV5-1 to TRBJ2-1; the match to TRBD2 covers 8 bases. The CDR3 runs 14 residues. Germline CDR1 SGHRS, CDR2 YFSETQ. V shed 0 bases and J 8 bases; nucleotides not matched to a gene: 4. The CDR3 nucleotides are TGCGCCAGCAGCTTGGGCGGGGGGATTTATGAGCAGTTCTTC. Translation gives CASSLGGGIYEQFF. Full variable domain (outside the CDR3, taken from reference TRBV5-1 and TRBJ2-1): KAGVTQTPRYLIKTRGQQVTLSCSPISGHRSVSWYQQTPGQGLQFLFEYFSETQRNKGNFPGRFSGRQFSNSRSEMNVSTLELGDSALYLCASSLGGGIYEQFFGPGTRLTVL.

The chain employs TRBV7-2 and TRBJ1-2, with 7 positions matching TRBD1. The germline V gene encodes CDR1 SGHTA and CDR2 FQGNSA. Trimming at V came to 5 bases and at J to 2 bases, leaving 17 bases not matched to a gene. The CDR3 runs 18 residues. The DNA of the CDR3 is TGTGCCAGCAGCGGGGGACACCGAATTTCGGGACAGAACTATGGCTACACCTTC. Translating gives CASSGGHRISGQNYGYTF.